A single sample is the source of the 11 T cell receptor beta chains below, sequenced in a study of cytomegalovirus exposure and HLA in healthy donors. 60 Vbeta and 13 Jbeta primers were used in PCR. Using immunoSEQ multiplex PCR, the repertoire was profiled, and TCRdb retains in-frame clones only, with some absent. The data contain roughly 100,000 clones, around 80% of them seen just once; the ten biggest clones take up about 1.9%. The sample comprised PBMCs. Every receptor here comes from a man aged 30-40 years in good health and CMV-seronegative.

The chain employs TRBV7-3 and TRBJ2-2; D may be TRBD2 (6 bases). The V gene lost 1 base and the J gene lost 2 bases, with 8 bases spanning the gap. This CDR3 spans 15 amino acids. Germline CDR1 SGHTA, CDR2 FQGTGA. Written as DNA, the CDR3 is TGTGCCAGCAGCTTAAGGGGACTCAACACCGGGGAGCTGTTTTTT. Translation gives CASSLRGLNTGELFF.

This chain uses TRBV6-1 with TRBJ1-5; tentative D call: TRBD1 (6 bases). The V end lost 4 bases, the J end lost 7 bases, and 17 bases lay between the germline ends. This CDR3 is 15 amino acids long. Germline V lookup: CDR1 MNHNS, CDR2 SASEGT. CDR3 sequence: CASSALSGVGQPQHF. The CDR3 DNA is TGTGCCAGCAGTGCGCTGTCAGGGGTAGGGCAGCCCCAGCATTTT.

This chain joins TRBV6-6 and TRBJ2-3, with 7 bases matching TRBD1. V lost 4 bases and J lost 2; bases outside the gene matches: 9. CDR1 is MNHNY and CDR2 is SVGAGI in the germline V gene (reference sequence). CDR3 size: 16 residues. For the CDR3, the DNA is TGTGCCAGCAGTTTTGATGACAGGGTATACACAGATACGCAGTATTTT. This encodes CASSFDDRVYTDTQYF.

J is TRBJ2-1 and V is TRBV2; D might be TRBD1 (6 bases). CDR3 size: 12 residues. Trimming cost V 11 bases and J 5 bases, with 13 bases left between them. CDR1 SNHLY and CDR2 FYNNEI come from the germline V gene. Written as DNA, the CDR3 is TGTGCCTCAAGACAGGATGACAATGAGCAGTTCTTC. This sequence encodes CASRQDDNEQFF.

The CDR3 DNA follows: TGCGCCAGCAGCTTTCTTCCCTCCCAAGAGACCCAGTACTTC. Its translation: CASSFLPSQETQYF. The V call is TRBV5-1, the J call TRBJ2-5; D remains unclear. Trimming cost V 2 bases and J 1 base, with 9 bases left between them. CDR3 length: 14 residues. Germline V gives CDR1 SGHRS, CDR2 YFSETQ. Looking up the rest from reference TRBV5-1 and TRBJ2-5 gives the full variable domain: KAGVTQTPRYLIKTRGQQVTLSCSPISGHRSVSWYQQTPGQGLQFLFEYFSETQRNKGNFPGRFSGRQFSNSRSEMNVSTLELGDSALYLCASSFLPSQETQYFGPGTRLLVL.

V and J are TRBV6-5 and TRBJ2-7; TRBD1 is a possible D gene (5 bases). Trimming cost V 7 bases and J 5 bases, with 12 bases left between them. In germline, CDR1 is MNHEY, CDR2 SVGAGI. This CDR3 has 12 residues. For the CDR3, the DNA is TGTGCCAGCACCCGAAGGGGCCACGAGCAGTACTTC. Translation: CASTRRGHEQYF.

This chain uses TRBV5-1 with TRBJ2-2, with 11 positions matching TRBD2. CDR1 is SGHRS and CDR2 is YFSETQ in the germline V gene. The V segment lost 3 bases and the J segment 5 bases; nucleotides outside the gene matches: 3. The CDR3 sequence is 15 residues long. The CDR3 loop reads CASSYRLAGTGELFF. The CDR3 DNA reads as TGCGCCAGCAGCTACCGACTAGCGGGGACCGGGGAGCTGTTTTTT.

The CDR3 nucleotides read TGTGCCAGCTCACCGTCAGTCATGAACACTGAAGCTTTCTTT. The encoded protein is CASSPSVMNTEAFF. The chain uses TRBV18 and TRBJ1-1, with D unclear. CDR3 length: 14 residues. Germline V gives CDR1 KGHSH, CDR2 LQKENI. Trimming removed 3 bases at V and 0 bases at J, with 8 bases between.

The rearrangement uses TRBV19 and TRBJ1-5; D is perhaps TRBD1 (6 bases). Trimming took 11 bases from V and 2 from J, leaving 16 bases between them. Germline V gene sequence: CDR1 LNHDA, CDR2 SQIVND (reference sequence). The CDR3 runs to 14 residues. CDR3 in DNA: TGTGCCTCCCGGGACAAGTCCCGCAATCAGCCCCAGCATTTT. Its translation: CASRDKSRNQPQHF.

This sequence joins TRBV5-6 and TRBJ2-2; D unresolved. Trimming stripped 2 bases from V and 7 bases from J, with 12 bases between. Germline CDR1 and CDR2: SGHDT and YYEEEE. The CDR3 sequence is 14 residues long. CDR3 sequence: CASSFVTRGGELFF. In DNA form, the CDR3 reads TGTGCCAGCAGCTTTGTAACACGTGGCGGGGAGCTGTTTTTT.

The DNA for the CDR3 is TGTGCCAGCTCACCATCCGCAGGGCGTGGGACTGAAGCTTTCTTT. This gives the protein CASSPSAGRGTEAFF. The chain is built from TRBV18 and TRBJ1-1; TRBD1 is a possible D gene (5 bases). Germline lookup yields CDR1 KGHSH and CDR2 LQKENI. The V and J ends lost 2 bases and 5 bases respectively, with 15 bases between them. This CDR3 is 15 amino acids long. The full variable domain, with the rest looked up from reference TRBV18 and TRBJ1-1, is NAGVMQNPRHLVRRRGQEARLRCSPMKGHSHVYWYRQLPEEGLKFMVYLQKENIIDESGMPKERFSAEFPKEGPSILRIQQVVRGDSAAYFCASSPSAGRGTEAFFGQGTRLTVV.